A selection of T cell receptor beta chains follows, all from one sample in a study of identical twins. A single record per CDR3 protein comes from TCRdb applying MiXCR to the 5' RACE reads. The sample comprises 450,000 or so distinct CDR3 sequences, 20% to 25% of which are singletons, and just under 3% rests with the top ten. These data were likewise used in another study, on T cells expressing NK-cell markers.

Sequencing was done on a sample of CD4+ T cells sorted from blood. These receptor sequences come from a young woman in good health. The CDR3 runs from the conserved cysteine through the conserved F or W. D genes are given only for firm matches. The listing skips clone size in some rows; elsewhere it reads once, few, many or a size class.

J gene: TRBJ1-5; V gene: TRBV10-3; D gene: TRBD1; clone size: -; CDR3 DNA: TGTGCCATCAGGGGACAGGCCGGAGAGCCCCAGCATTTT; CDR3 protein: CAIRGQAGEPQHF
J gene: TRBJ2-3; V gene: TRBV7-2; D gene: TRBD2; clone size: few; CDR3 DNA: TGTGCCAGCAGCTCGACTAGCCGCACAGATACGCAGTATTTT; CDR3 protein: CASSSTSRTDTQYF
J gene: TRBJ2-3; V gene: TRBV7-3; D gene: -; clone size: few; CDR3 DNA: TGTGCCAGCAGCTCCGGCCAACGGACAGATACGCAGTATTTT; CDR3 protein: CASSSGQRTDTQYF
J gene: TRBJ1-5; V gene: TRBV7-9; D gene: -; clone size: few; CDR3 DNA: TGTGCCAGCAGCTTAGATGGACGGGTATATCAGGCCCAGCATTTT; CDR3 protein: CASSLDGRVYQAQHF
J gene: TRBJ2-1; V gene: TRBV19; D gene: -; clone size: -; CDR3 DNA: TGTGCCAGCCGCCCGGTGGGGCTCTACAATGAGCAGTTCTTC; CDR3 protein: CASRPVGLYNEQFF
J gene: TRBJ2-1; V gene: TRBV20-1; D gene: -; clone size: few; CDR3 DNA: TGCAGTGCTAGAGATTTCGCCATCAACTCCTACAATGAGCAGTTCTTC; CDR3 protein: CSARDFAINSYNEQFF
J gene: TRBJ2-5; V gene: TRBV7-3; D gene: TRBD2; clone size: -; CDR3 DNA: TGTGCCAGCAGCGAGACTAGCGGGGGCCAAGAGACCCAGTACTTC; CDR3 protein: CASSETSGGQETQYF
J gene: TRBJ2-3; V gene: TRBV2; D gene: TRBD2; clone size: -; CDR3 DNA: TGTGCCTGCAGGTTCTTGGCCATACTAGCGGACCCAGATACGCAGTATTTT; CDR3 protein: CACRFLAILADPDTQYF
J gene: TRBJ2-2; V gene: TRBV12-5; D gene: TRBD2; clone size: few; CDR3 DNA: TGTGCTAGTCAGCGGGGGTTCGACGGGGAGCTGTTTTTT; CDR3 protein: CASQRGFDGELFF
J gene: TRBJ2-1; V gene: TRBV20-1; D gene: TRBD2; clone size: -; CDR3 DNA: TGCAGTGCGGGGACTAGCGGGAGTCCCAATGAGCAGTTCTTC; CDR3 protein: CSAGTSGSPNEQFF
J gene: TRBJ2-1; V gene: TRBV20-1; D gene: -; clone size: -; CDR3 DNA: TGCAGTGCTAGCTGGGGACAATATCCCCATGAGCAGTTCTTC; CDR3 protein: CSASWGQYPHEQFF
J gene: TRBJ2-1; V gene: TRBV6-1; D gene: -; clone size: -; CDR3 DNA: TGTGCCAGCAGTGTTTACTCCGAAGTTGAGCAGTTCTTC; CDR3 protein: CASSVYSEVEQFF
J gene: TRBJ2-2; V gene: TRBV5-1; D gene: -; clone size: few; CDR3 DNA: TGCGCCAGCAGCTCTGGAGGGACAGTAAACACCGGGGAGCTGTTTTTT; CDR3 protein: CASSSGGTVNTGELFF
J gene: TRBJ2-7; V gene: TRBV7-8; D gene: TRBD1; clone size: few; CDR3 DNA: TGTGCCAGCAGCTATCGGAGGACAGGGACTTCCGAGCAGTACTTC; CDR3 protein: CASSYRRTGTSEQYF
J gene: TRBJ1-2; V gene: TRBV28; D gene: -; clone size: many; CDR3 DNA: TGTGCCAGCAGTTTGGCAGGGAATGGCTACACCTTC; CDR3 protein: CASSLAGNGYTF
J gene: TRBJ2-5; V gene: TRBV10-3; D gene: -; clone size: -; CDR3 DNA: TGTGCCATCTCCCGGGAGCTACAAGAGACCCAGTACTTC; CDR3 protein: CAISRELQETQYF
J gene: TRBJ1-3; V gene: TRBV20-1; D gene: -; clone size: few; CDR3 DNA: TGCAGTGCTAGAGACAATTCTGGAAACACCATATATTTT; CDR3 protein: CSARDNSGNTIYF
J gene: TRBJ2-5; V gene: TRBV5-1; D gene: TRBD1; clone size: -; CDR3 DNA: TGCGCCAGCAGCTGGGGACAGGGCGGCTGGGAGACCCAGTACTTC; CDR3 protein: CASSWGQGGWETQYF
J gene: TRBJ1-3; V gene: TRBV29-1; D gene: -; clone size: -; CDR3 DNA: TGCAGCGTTCGGACGGCGAGCTCTGGAAACACCATATATTTT; CDR3 protein: CSVRTASSGNTIYF
J gene: TRBJ2-5; V gene: TRBV5-1; D gene: -; clone size: -; CDR3 DNA: TGCGCCAGCAGCGGGGACGGCTCCCAAGAGACCCAGTACTTC; CDR3 protein: CASSGDGSQETQYF
J gene: TRBJ2-7; V gene: TRBV4-2; D gene: TRBD1; clone size: -; CDR3 DNA: TGTGCCAGCAGCCAAGATCGCCTGAATCAGGGGGACGAGCAGTACTTC; CDR3 protein: CASSQDRLNQGDEQYF
J gene: TRBJ1-2; V gene: TRBV10-3; D gene: -; clone size: -; CDR3 DNA: TGTGCCATCAGTGAGTCGTCGATGAGGGTTTATGGCTACACCTTC; CDR3 protein: CAISESSMRVYGYTF
J gene: TRBJ2-2; V gene: TRBV6-1; D gene: -; clone size: -; CDR3 DNA: TGTGCCAGCAGAGCGAGGGGGGTCGGGGAGCTGTTTTTT; CDR3 protein: CASRARGVGELFF
J gene: TRBJ2-5; V gene: TRBV7-3; D gene: TRBD2; clone size: -; CDR3 DNA: TGTGCCAGCAGCTTCCAACCCCCGGGTAGCGGGGGCCAAGAGACCCAGTACTTC; CDR3 protein: CASSFQPPGSGGQETQYF
J gene: TRBJ1-1; V gene: TRBV5-1; D gene: -; clone size: few; CDR3 DNA: TGCGCCAGCAGCCACGACAGGTCGGACACTGAAGCTTTCTTT; CDR3 protein: CASSHDRSDTEAFF
J gene: TRBJ2-5; V gene: TRBV2; D gene: -; clone size: -; CDR3 DNA: TGTGCCAGCAGCCCCAGCAGGGTCGGGGAGACCCAGTACTTC; CDR3 protein: CASSPSRVGETQYF
J gene: TRBJ2-3; V gene: TRBV7-2; D gene: -; clone size: -; CDR3 DNA: TGTGCCAGCAGCCTACCGGGGCAGAGCACAGATACGCAGTATTTT; CDR3 protein: CASSLPGQSTDTQYF
J gene: TRBJ2-5; V gene: TRBV7-9; D gene: -; clone size: -; CDR3 DNA: TGTGCCAGCAGCTTAAGCCAGCGAGTTGAGACCCAGTACTTC; CDR3 protein: CASSLSQRVETQYF
J gene: TRBJ1-4; V gene: TRBV7-2; D gene: -; clone size: -; CDR3 DNA: TGTGCCAGCAGCCCGGGGGGAAAACTGTTTTTT; CDR3 protein: CASSPGGKLFF
J gene: TRBJ1-3; V gene: TRBV5-1; D gene: -; clone size: few; CDR3 DNA: TGCGCCAGCAGCTTGGAAGGCAGGGAAGGAGTATATTTT; CDR3 protein: CASSLEGREGVYF
J gene: TRBJ2-2; V gene: TRBV12-3/TRBV12-4; D gene: TRBD2; clone size: few; CDR3 DNA: TGTGCCAGCAGTCCCGGGACTAGCGGGAGGGCAGGGGAGCTGTTTTTT; CDR3 protein: CASSPGTSGRAGELFF
J gene: TRBJ2-2; V gene: TRBV6-1; D gene: TRBD2; clone size: few; CDR3 DNA: TGTGCCAGCGTGTCTAGCGGGAGGAACACCGGGGAGCTGTTTTTT; CDR3 protein: CASVSSGRNTGELFF
J gene: TRBJ1-1; V gene: TRBV18; D gene: -; clone size: few; CDR3 DNA: TGTGCCAGCTCCCCAGGGCCGGGGGGTACCACTGAAGCTTTCTTT; CDR3 protein: CASSPGPGGTTEAFF
J gene: TRBJ1-2; V gene: TRBV12-3/TRBV12-4; D gene: -; clone size: few; CDR3 DNA: TGTGCCAGCAGTCGCAGTATGCCTAACTATGGCTACACCTTC; CDR3 protein: CASSRSMPNYGYTF
J gene: TRBJ2-1; V gene: TRBV6-2/TRBV6-3; D gene: TRBD2; clone size: few; CDR3 DNA: TGTGCCAGCACCCTCGGGACTAGCGTGTACAATGAGCAGTTCTTC; CDR3 protein: CASTLGTSVYNEQFF
J gene: TRBJ2-7; V gene: TRBV18; D gene: -; clone size: -; CDR3 DNA: TGTGCCAGCTCAGAGGGACTGGGCTACGAGCAGTACTTC; CDR3 protein: CASSEGLGYEQYF
J gene: TRBJ2-7; V gene: TRBV20-1; D gene: TRBD2; clone size: few; CDR3 DNA: TGCAGTGCTAGGGCCCCCGGGGGGGAGCAGTACTTC; CDR3 protein: CSARAPGGEQYF
J gene: TRBJ2-2; V gene: TRBV5-5; D gene: TRBD2; clone size: many; CDR3 DNA: TGTGCCAGCACCTGGGGGGGTACCACCGGGGAGCTGTTTTTT; CDR3 protein: CASTWGGTTGELFF
J gene: TRBJ2-7; V gene: TRBV5-1; D gene: -; clone size: many; CDR3 DNA: TGCGCCAGCAGTCAGGGTTCGACCTACGAGCAGTACTTC; CDR3 protein: CASSQGSTYEQYF
J gene: TRBJ2-1; V gene: TRBV9; D gene: TRBD2; clone size: -; CDR3 DNA: TGTGCCAGCAGCCCCCGGCCGGGACTAGCGATCGGGAGCGTGCAGTTCTTC; CDR3 protein: CASSPRPGLAIGSVQFF
J gene: TRBJ2-1; V gene: TRBV5-1; D gene: TRBD2; clone size: -; CDR3 DNA: TGCGCCAGCGGGGGGACTACCTGGGGTGAGCAGTTCTTC; CDR3 protein: CASGGTTWGEQFF
J gene: TRBJ2-7; V gene: TRBV6-4; D gene: -; clone size: few; CDR3 DNA: TGTGCCAGCAGTGACTGGGGGGTGCAGTACTTC; CDR3 protein: CASSDWGVQYF
J gene: TRBJ2-2; V gene: TRBV6-5; D gene: TRBD2; clone size: few; CDR3 DNA: TGTGCCAGCAGTTACTCTTATCTAGCGGGAGGTGGGGAGCTGTTTTTT; CDR3 protein: CASSYSYLAGGGELFF
J gene: TRBJ2-5; V gene: TRBV5-1; D gene: -; clone size: -; CDR3 DNA: TGCGCCAGCAGCTTGGGTGCGGGCCACCAAGAGACCCAGTACTTC; CDR3 protein: CASSLGAGHQETQYF
J gene: TRBJ2-5; V gene: TRBV6-2/TRBV6-3; D gene: TRBD1; clone size: -; CDR3 DNA: TGTGCCAGCACCAATCGACAGGGTGAAGAGACCCAGTACTTC; CDR3 protein: CASTNRQGEETQYF